This T cell receptor beta chain stems from a study of blood T cell repertoires in COVID-19. The method was immunoSEQ multiplex PCR; TCRdb's version includes in-frame clones alone and lacks a portion of them. Of around 140,000 clones detected, 75% to 80% appear once; the ten largest clones hold about 9.4%. The CDR3 is 13 residues long. Trimming pared 4 bases from V and 6 bases from J, leaving 10 bases between. The chain links TRBV12-3 or TRBV12-4 to TRBJ1-5; D not resolved. The sample was peripheral blood. The TCR originated in a woman aged 45-60 years with active or convalescent COVID-19. The CDR3 reads CASSYRGTQPQHF. As DNA, the CDR3 is TGTGCCAGCAGTTATCGGGGAACTCAGCCCCAGCATTTT.